Listed here is a single T cell receptor (beta chain). The antigen is unknown. The sample is drawn from a study of cytomegalovirus exposure and HLA in healthy donors. The PCR employed 60 Vbeta primers together with 13 Jbeta primers. TCRdb's copy holds only in-frame clones and misses some; the assay was immunoSEQ multiplex PCR. The sample records about 93,000 clones, less than 80% being singletons. Looked up from germline, CDR1 is SGHRS and CDR2 is YFSETQ. The CDR3 spans 12 residues. The V end lost 5 bases, the J end lost 12 bases, and 15 bases lay between the germline ends. Study conclusions and caveats: Most TCR sequences were seen very rarely across donors, but some public TCRs occurred in many. Several top significant clusters appeared, in a later analysis, to be linked to common viral pathogens.

The sequence was collected from a woman in her thirties or forties in good health and CMV-seronegative. Source material: PBMCs. The V and J genes are TRBV5-1 and TRBJ2-1; D is possibly TRBD1 (5 bases). Here the CDR3 DNA reads TGCGCCAGCAGTTCCGGTGCAGGGATGCAGTTCTTC. Residues: CASSSGAGMQFF. The full variable domain, its missing parts supplied by reference TRBV5-1 and TRBJ2-1, is KAGVTQTPRYLIKTRGQQVTLSCSPISGHRSVSWYQQTPGQGLQFLFEYFSETQRNKGNFPGRFSGRQFSNSRSEMNVSTLELGDSALYLCASSSGAGMQFFGPGTRLTVL.